These 7 T cell receptor beta chains share one sample of origin, sequenced in a study of blood T cell repertoires in COVID-19. Sequencing used immunoSEQ multiplex PCR; TCRdb keeps in-frame clones, though not all of them. Here the sample spans 350,000 to 400,000 clones, approximately 86% being singletons. The sequencing input was peripheral blood. The receptors were sampled from a woman aged 55-69 years with COVID-19, enrolled during active disease.

The V call is TRBV19, the J call TRBJ2-2; 7 bases align to TRBD1. The CDR3 is 18 residues long. Germline values: CDR1 LNHDA, CDR2 SQIVND (reference sequence). The ends lost 3 bases at V and 1 base at J; junction bases unmatched: 11. The CDR3 reads CASSMLGQNPRNTGELFF. The CDR3 DNA is TGTGCCAGTAGTATGTTGGGACAGAACCCAAGGAACACCGGGGAGCTGTTTTTT. The full variable domain, rest sourced from reference TRBV19 and TRBJ2-2, is DGGITQSPKYLFRKEGQNVTLSCEQNLNHDAMYWYRQDPGQGLRLIYYSQIVNDFQKGDIAEGYSVSREKKESFPLTVTSAQKNPTAFYLCASSMLGQNPRNTGELFFGEGSRLTVL.

This chain connects TRBV5-8 to TRBJ1-5; 11 positions agree with TRBD1. Germline trimming cut 3 bases from V and 1 base from J; bases unmatched to any gene: 6. Germline V CDR1 and CDR2: SGHTS, YDEGEE. The CDR3 extends over 17 amino acids. CDR3 amino acids: CASSSGQGAVSNQPQHF. The CDR3 DNA reads as TGTGCCAGCAGCTCAGGACAGGGGGCAGTGAGCAATCAGCCCCAGCATTTT.

This clone was counted only a few times. The V and J genes are TRBV28 and TRBJ1-1, with 8 bases identical to TRBD1. With V trimmed by 5 bases and J by 11 bases, 4 bases remained unmatched. The CDR3 has 11 amino acids. Germline CDR1 MDHEN, CDR2 SYDVKM. CDR3 in amino acids: CASSRDRTAFF. The CDR3 bases are TGTGCCAGCAGTCGGGACAGGACGGCTTTCTTT.

The CDR3 DNA reads as TGTGCCAGCAGCTTAGCCCTGGGAGTTCATCAGCCCCAGCATTTT. It is translated as CASSLALGVHQPQHF. V is TRBV7-2 and J is TRBJ1-5; no clear D gene. V lost 0 bases, J lost 5 bases, and 11 bases lay in between. In germline, CDR1 is SGHTA, CDR2 FQGNSA. The CDR3 sequence is 15 residues long. Filled out from reference TRBV7-2 and TRBJ1-5, the complete variable domain reads GAGVSQSPSNKVTEKGKDVELRCDPISGHTALYWYRQSLGQGLEFLIYFQGNSAPDKSGLPSDRFSAERTGGSVSTLTIQRTQQEDSAVYLCASSLALGVHQPQHFGDGTRLSIL.

V usage is TRBV7-9 and J usage is TRBJ1-5; D unclear. The CDR3 spans 12 residues. Germline CDR1 is SEHNR and CDR2 is FQNEAQ (reference sequence). The ends were cut back, 5 bases at V and 7 bases at J, with 9 bases in the middle. The CDR3 protein is CASSTGGQPQHF. CDR3 nucleotides: TGTGCCAGCAGCACCGGCGGGCAGCCCCAGCATTTT. Supplemented by reference TRBV7-9 and TRBJ1-5, the full variable domain reads DTGVSQNPRHKITKRGQNVTFRCDPISEHNRLYWYRQTLGQGPEFLTYFQNEAQLEKSRLLSDRFSAERPKGSFSTLEIQRTEQGDSAMYLCASSTGGQPQHFGDGTRLSIL.

The chain links TRBV5-4 to TRBJ2-5, with TRBD2 identical over 12 bases. The CDR3 length is 19 residues. The germline V gene encodes CDR1 SGHNT and CDR2 YYREEE (reference sequence). V lost 3 bases, J lost 5 bases, and 17 bases stayed unmatched. The CDR3, as DNA: TGTGCCAGCAGCTCCGGAGGGCCGCTAGCGGGGGGGGTACAGGAGACCCAGTACTTC. Protein: CASSSGGPLAGGVQETQYF.

This chain uses TRBV19 with TRBJ2-3; 8 bases map to TRBD1. V lost 6 bases, J lost 2 bases, and 10 bases stayed unmatched. This CDR3 is 16 amino acids long. Germline CDR1 LNHDA, CDR2 SQIVND (reference sequence). In nucleotides, the CDR3 is TGTGCCAGTAGCCCTCAGGGGGCATCAGACACAGATACGCAGTATTTT. Translation: CASSPQGASDTDTQYF.